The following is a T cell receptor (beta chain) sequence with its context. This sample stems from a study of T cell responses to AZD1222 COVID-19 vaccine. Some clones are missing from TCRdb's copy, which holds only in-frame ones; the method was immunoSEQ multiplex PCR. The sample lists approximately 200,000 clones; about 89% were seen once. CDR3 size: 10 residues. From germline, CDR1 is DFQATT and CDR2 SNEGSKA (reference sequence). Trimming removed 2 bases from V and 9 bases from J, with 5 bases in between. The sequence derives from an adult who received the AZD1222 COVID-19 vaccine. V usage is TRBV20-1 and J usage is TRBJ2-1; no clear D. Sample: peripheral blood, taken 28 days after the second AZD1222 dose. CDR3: CSARYGEQFF. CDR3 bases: TGCAGTGCTAGATACGGTGAGCAGTTCTTC.